This passage covers 25 T cell receptor beta chains from one sample sequenced in a study of metastatic and nonmetastatic thyroid tumors. TCRdb re-called the PCR reads through MiXCR. The table lists 7,000 or so clones, under 35% of them singletons. No treatment had been given to any patient before thyroid surgery. The sequencing sample was made of adjacent normal tissue. The receptors were gathered from a male donor with papillary thyroid cancer or a benign thyroid nodule (not recorded which). Some clones in this sample may be carry-over from other donors' samples.

The chain carries TRBV28 and TRBJ2-2; D possibly corresponds to TRBD1 (5 bases). V gave up 3 bases and J gave up 6 bases, with 14 bases separating them. Looked up from germline, CDR1 is MDHEN and CDR2 is SYDVKM. The CDR3 spans 15 residues. The CDR3 coding sequence is TGTGCCAGCAGTTTTGCCCAGGGATGGGCCGGGGAGCTGTTTTTT. Encoded protein: CASSFAQGWAGELFF.

Concerning this clone: The junction differs from germline at one of its ends, possibly a read error. V and J are TRBV2 and TRBJ1-4; D is perhaps TRBD1 (6 bases). CDR1 is SNHLY, CDR2 FYNNEI, per germline. There are 12 residues in the CDR3. The CDR3 is CASSRMTGYPHF. The DNA of the CDR3 is TGTGCCAGCAGTCGAATGACAGGCTACCCCCATTTT. Supplemented by reference TRBV2 and TRBJ1-4, the full variable domain reads EPEVTQTPSHQVTQMGQEVILRCVPISNHLYFYWYRQILGQKVEFLVSFYNNEISEKSEIFDDQFSVERPDGSNFTLKIRSTKLEDSAMYFCASSRMTGYPHFGSGTQLSVL.

This clone was counted between two and nine times. This chain uses TRBV2 with TRBJ1-5; D call uncertain. This CDR3 contains 15 residues. The germline V gene has CDR1 SNHLY and CDR2 FYNNEI. With 5 bases removed from V and 2 bases from J, the gap between germline ends came to 13 bases. This CDR3 reads CASSPLLGGNQPQHF. The CDR3 coding sequence is TGTGCCAGCAGTCCCCTTCTAGGAGGCAATCAGCCCCAGCATTTT.

This clone appeared a few times. Other DNA variants within this sample encode the same CDR3. The V and J genes are TRBV27 and TRBJ2-7, with TRBD2 matching 9 bases. Germline-derived CDR1 and CDR2 are MNHEY and SMNVEV (reference sequence). The CDR3 covers 15 residues. The V segment lost 4 bases and the J segment 3 bases; nucleotides outside the gene matches: 7. The CDR3 loop is CASSYSGGPIYEQYF. CDR3 nucleotide sequence: TGTGCCAGCAGTTATAGCGGGGGCCCGATCTACGAGCAGTACTTC.

V gene TRBV29-1 combines with J gene TRBJ2-5; D is possibly TRBD2 (6 bases). The CDR3 sequence is 13 residues long. Germline V gives CDR1 SQVTM, CDR2 ANQGSEA. Trimming pared 7 bases from V and 4 bases from J, leaving 16 bases between. The CDR3, as DNA: TGCAGCGCAAGGAGATCGGAGGGAGAGACCCAGTACTTC. Its translation: CSARRSEGETQYF.

Of note for this clone: Its ends do not fully match the called genes, so a read error is possible. J is TRBJ2-7 and V is TRBV7-6; 9 nucleotides line up with TRBD1. The germline V gene has CDR1 SGHVS and CDR2 FNYEAQ. The CDR3 contains 16 residues. The CDR3 sequence: CAGSLASGQGINEQYF. Here the CDR3 DNA reads TGTGCCGGCAGCTTAGCTTCTGGACAGGGGATTAACGAGCAGTACTTC.

This clone ranks as medium-sized. The chain has TRBV29-1 and TRBJ2-5; tentatively, D is TRBD1 (5 bases). Between the trimmed V and J ends, which lost 4 bases and 4 bases, there was a span of 10 bases. Germline loops: CDR1 SQVTM, CDR2 ANQGSEA. There are 12 residues in the CDR3. The CDR3 region has the DNA TGCAGCGTTGTGGCAGGGTCAGAGACCCAGTACTTC. It is translated as CSVVAGSETQYF.

The chain couples TRBV20-1 to TRBJ2-2; the D is unclear. The CDR3 runs 14 residues. Germline CDR1 DFQATT, CDR2 SNEGSKA (reference sequence). The ends were cut back, 0 bases at V and 8 bases at J, with 13 bases in the middle. The CDR3 here is CSARDRTAGGELFF. The CDR3 DNA reads TGCAGTGCTAGAGATCGGACGGCCGGTGGGGAGCTGTTTTTT.

This clone occurred a few times. V gene TRBV2 combines with J gene TRBJ2-7; D is uncertain. V was trimmed by 1 base and J by 0 bases, leaving 7 bases between them. Germline CDR1 SNHLY, CDR2 FYNNEI. The CDR3 length is 14 residues. The CDR3, as DNA: TGTGCCAGCAGTGAAGTCAGAGTCTCCTACGAGCAGTACTTC. Translation gives CASSEVRVSYEQYF.

This clone was picked up many times. The sample has other DNA sequences that encode this CDR3 too. V and J are TRBV6-1 and TRBJ1-1; a weak D match, TRBD1 (5 bases). The V end was cut by 4 bases, the J end by 4 bases, with 10 bases between. CDR1 is MNHNS and CDR2 is SASEGT in the germline V gene. CDR3 length: 13 amino acids. CDR3 sequence: CASSVEGPTEAFF. For the CDR3, the DNA is TGTGCCAGCAGTGTAGAGGGGCCCACTGAAGCTTTCTTT.

CDR3 DNA sequence: TGTGCCAGTTGGCCGAGACATAGCACAGATACGCAGTATTTT. It is translated as CASWPRHSTDTQYF. The gene calls are TRBV19 and TRBJ2-3; D uncertain. The length of the CDR3 is 14 residues. Per the germline V gene, CDR1 is LNHDA and CDR2 is SQIVND (reference sequence). V lost 8 bases and J lost 0, with 12 bases in between.

By sample share, this clone is medium-sized. CDR3 sequence (DNA): TGTGCCAGCAGCCCCGGACTAGCCAGCAGCACAGATACGCAGTATTTT. As protein: CASSPGLASSTDTQYF. The chain carries TRBV9 and TRBJ2-3; the match to TRBD2 covers 8 bases. This CDR3 comprises 16 residues. The germline V gene encodes CDR1 SGDLS and CDR2 YYNGEE. The junction had 7 bases not matched to a gene; V was cut back by 4 bases and J by 0 bases.

This clone was counted a few times. This sequence joins TRBV28 and TRBJ1-5, with 9 nucleotides matching TRBD1. Germline V gene data show CDR1 as MDHEN and CDR2 as SYDVKM. With V trimmed by 4 bases and J by 7 bases, 5 bases remained unmatched. The CDR3 covers 14 residues. This CDR3 is CASSYGTGNQPQHF. The CDR3 nucleotides read TGTGCCAGCAGTTACGGGACAGGGAACCAGCCCCAGCATTTT.

By sample fraction, this clone is medium-sized. The chain employs TRBV7-9 and TRBJ1-2; D gene uncertain. The V gene lost 5 bases and the J gene lost 2 bases, with 9 bases spanning the gap. Germline V lookup: CDR1 SEHNR, CDR2 FQNEAQ (reference sequence). The CDR3 totals 13 residues. The CDR3 sequence: CASSPDGNYGYTF. The CDR3, as DNA: TGTGCCAGCAGCCCGGACGGGAACTATGGCTACACCTTC.

The chain links TRBV28 to TRBJ2-7, with 7 bases matching TRBD1. CDR1 is MDHEN and CDR2 is SYDVKM in the germline V gene. The CDR3 is 15 residues long. Trimming removed 6 bases from V and 4 bases from J; junction bases left unmatched: 12. The CDR3 spells CASRIDRASSYEQYF. The CDR3 DNA reads as TGTGCCAGCAGGATAGACAGGGCCAGCTCATACGAGCAGTACTTC.

J is TRBJ2-1 and V is TRBV11-2; the D is unclear. CDR1 and CDR2 (germline): SGHAT, FQNNGV. The ends were cut back, 1 base at V and 8 bases at J, with 9 bases in the middle. This CDR3 has 13 residues. The DNA for the CDR3 is TGTGCCAGCAGCTTAGGGTCAGTTTATGAGCAGTTCTTC. Protein product: CASSLGSVYEQFF.

The chain employs TRBV19 and TRBJ1-2; weak D call: TRBD1 (5 bases). Germline V lookup: CDR1 LNHDA, CDR2 SQIVND (reference sequence). CDR3 length: 12 amino acids. Deletions cut 6 bases from V and 7 bases from J, with 12 bases between. CDR3 amino acids: CASRRGESGYTF. DNA of the CDR3: TGTGCCAGTAGGAGGGGCGAGAGTGGCTACACCTTC.

This clone counts as medium-sized. J is TRBJ1-5 and V is TRBV20-1; D gene uncertain. This CDR3 spans 15 amino acids. Trimming left V 0 bases short and J 5 bases short, with 14 bases between. CDR1 is DFQATT and CDR2 is SNEGSKA in the germline V gene (reference sequence). This chain's CDR3 is CSARDFGRLDQPQHF. The CDR3 coding sequence is TGCAGTGCTAGAGATTTCGGGAGGTTGGATCAGCCCCAGCATTTT.

The CDR3 protein is CSAQDRASGNTIYF. CDR3 sequence (DNA): TGCAGTGCTCAGGACAGGGCCTCTGGAAACACCATATATTTT. V gene TRBV20-1 combines with J gene TRBJ1-3, with 8 bases fitting TRBD1. The V gene end was trimmed by 5 bases and the J gene end by 0 bases; junction bases not matched to a gene: 3. The V gene's germline CDR1 is DFQATT and CDR2 SNEGSKA (reference sequence). This CDR3 has 14 residues.

This clone appeared a few times. This sequence joins TRBV6-1 and TRBJ2-7; D is ambiguous. The CDR3 runs to 14 residues. V was clipped by 9 bases and J by 3 bases, with 18 bases between them. The germline V gene has CDR1 MNHNS and CDR2 SASEGT. CDR3 amino acids: CASRRAQESYEQYF. The CDR3 DNA reads as TGTGCCAGTCGTCGCGCCCAAGAAAGCTACGAGCAGTACTTC.

The CDR3 nucleotides read TGCAGTGCCTATACGGGCTTAACCTACGAGCAGTACTTC. Its protein product is CSAYTGLTYEQYF. V usage is TRBV20-1 and J usage is TRBJ2-7; D is uncertain. Looked up from germline, CDR1 is DFQATT and CDR2 is SNEGSKA (reference sequence). This CDR3 comprises 13 residues. The V end was cut by 6 bases, the J end by 2 bases, with 14 bases between.

With regard to this clone: A read error may explain this, as a much larger clone is one base away. The conserved closing phenylalanine or tryptophan is absent in this CDR3, likely reflecting a read error. No DNA is shown, since the ends of the CDR3 on it are uncertain; the CDR3 is the one TCRdb lists. This sample includes further DNA sequences coding for the same CDR3. The rearrangement joins TRBV7-2 to TRBJ2-7; the table's D call, TRBD2, has no DNA check behind it. Germline V gives CDR1 SGHTA, CDR2 FQGNSA. Both ends counted, the CDR3 spans 10 residues. CDR3 residues: CASSPRTSGG.

A few counts support this clone. An end of the junction differs from the germline gene, which may be a read error. The chain is built from TRBV27 and TRBJ1-1; 10 bases line up with TRBD1. This CDR3 comprises 15 residues. Germline V gives CDR1 MNHEY, CDR2 SMNVEV (reference sequence). CDR3 DNA: TGTGCAAGCAGTTTAACGGGACAGGGGAACACTGAAGCTTTCTTC. Its protein is CASSLTGQGNTEAFF.

The chain combines TRBV7-3 with TRBJ1-4; 8 bases fit TRBD1. Germline V gene sequence: CDR1 SGHTA, CDR2 FQGTGA. The trim removed 2 bases at V and 3 bases at J, leaving 5 bases unmatched. The CDR3 sequence is 16 residues long. The CDR3 coding sequence is TGTGCCAGCAGCTTAGGTGGACAGGGCTCTAATGAAAAACTGTTTTTT. Translating it yields CASSLGGQGSNEKLFF.

In its sample, this clone ranks as large. V and J are TRBV6-5 and TRBJ1-3, with 8 nucleotides matching TRBD1. The CDR3 consists of 18 residues. Looked up from germline, CDR1 is MNHEY and CDR2 is SVGAGI. J gave up 2 bases and V 6 bases, and 15 bases lay outside the gene matches. Here the CDR3 reads CASSLSGQGGLTGNTIYF. For the CDR3, the DNA is TGTGCCAGCAGCCTCTCTGGACAGGGCGGATTAACTGGAAACACCATATATTTT.